The clone carrying this T cell receptor (beta chain) turned up a few times. The germline CDR1 and CDR2 sequences are KGHDR and SFDVKD. The CDR3 runs to 17 residues. V shed 3 bases, J shed 2 bases, and the junction held 12 bases outside the gene matches. Sequencing used immunoSEQ multiplex PCR; TCRdb keeps in-frame clones, though not all of them. The sample carries hundreds of thousands of clones, about 89% recorded once. This entry comes from a study of blood T cell repertoires in COVID-19. Study background: T cells, B-cell-depleted T cells, or PBMCs provided the cDNA or gDNA that served as material.

Followed over time, Seattle patients had been enrolled while infection was active. Specimen: peripheral blood. The rearrangement links TRBV24-1 to TRBJ2-7, with TRBD1 matching over 7 bases. This TCR came from a woman aged 45 to 65 with COVID-19, enrolled during active disease. CDR3: CATSDHPATGRAYEQYF. CDR3 nucleotide sequence: TGTGCCACCAGTGATCACCCGGCGACAGGGCGGGCCTACGAGCAGTACTTC.